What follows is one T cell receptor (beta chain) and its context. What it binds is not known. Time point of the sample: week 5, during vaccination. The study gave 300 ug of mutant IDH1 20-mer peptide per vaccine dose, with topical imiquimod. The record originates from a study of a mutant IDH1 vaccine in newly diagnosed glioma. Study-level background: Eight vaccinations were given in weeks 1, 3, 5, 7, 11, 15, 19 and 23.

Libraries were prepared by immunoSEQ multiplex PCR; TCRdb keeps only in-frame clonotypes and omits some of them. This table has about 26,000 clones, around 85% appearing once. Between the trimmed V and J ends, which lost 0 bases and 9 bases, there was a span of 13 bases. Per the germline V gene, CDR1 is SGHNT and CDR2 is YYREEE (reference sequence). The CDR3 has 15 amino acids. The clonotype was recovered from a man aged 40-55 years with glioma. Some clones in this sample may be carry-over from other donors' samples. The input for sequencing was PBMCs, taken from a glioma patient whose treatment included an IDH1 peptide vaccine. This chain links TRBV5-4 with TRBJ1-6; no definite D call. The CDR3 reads CASSLDGWGSSPLHF. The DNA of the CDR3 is TGTGCCAGCAGCTTGGACGGATGGGGAAGTTCACCCCTCCACTTT.